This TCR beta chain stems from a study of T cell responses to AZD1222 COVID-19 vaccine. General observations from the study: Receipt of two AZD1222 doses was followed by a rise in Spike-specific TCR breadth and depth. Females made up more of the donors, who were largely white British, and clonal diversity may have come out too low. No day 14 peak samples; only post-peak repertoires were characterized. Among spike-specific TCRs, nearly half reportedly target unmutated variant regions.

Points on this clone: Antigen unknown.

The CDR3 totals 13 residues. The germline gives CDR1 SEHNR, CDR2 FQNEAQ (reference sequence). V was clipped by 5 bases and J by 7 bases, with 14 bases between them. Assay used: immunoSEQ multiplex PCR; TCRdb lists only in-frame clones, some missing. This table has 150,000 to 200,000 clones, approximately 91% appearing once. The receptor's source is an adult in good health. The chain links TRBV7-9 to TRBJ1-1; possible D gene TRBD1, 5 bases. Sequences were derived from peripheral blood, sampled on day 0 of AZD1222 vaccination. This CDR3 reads CASSLSGAVEAFF. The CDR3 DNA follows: TGTGCCAGCAGCCTGAGTGGGGCTGTTGAAGCTTTCTTT.